The 31 T cell receptor beta chains given below trace back to one sample, sequenced in a study of control samples from healthy donors and cancer patients (dated by TCRdb to 2018 to 2021). Libraries were made using the immunoSEQ multiplex PCR assay. The table comes from immuneACCESS by way of TCRdb, which keeps in-frame sequences with V and J called. Part of the clones is missing from these tables; in studies checked, under half for an unresolved V gene and the rest for unknown reasons. Recorded for this sample are 150,000 to 200,000 clones; about 90% of them occurred a single time. The ten largest clones capture around 11% of the sample. Sequenced material: blood. The source of these receptors is a man aged 25 to 45 in good health.

The chain uses TRBV5-1 and TRBJ1-6; 9 nucleotides agree with TRBD1. The CDR3 runs 15 residues. Germline assignment: CDR1 SGHRS and CDR2 YFSETQ. The J segment lost 10 bases and the V segment lost 1 base, leaving 6 bases of the junction unmatched. CDR3 protein: CASSLSGTGQSPLHF. The CDR3 region has the DNA TGCGCCAGCAGCTTGTCCGGGACAGGGCAATCACCCCTCCACTTT. Full variable domain (missing parts from reference TRBV5-1 and TRBJ1-6): KAGVTQTPRYLIKTRGQQVTLSCSPISGHRSVSWYQQTPGQGLQFLFEYFSETQRNKGNFPGRFSGRQFSNSRSEMNVSTLELGDSALYLCASSLSGTGQSPLHFGNGTRLTVT.

This clone has a single count. The V call is TRBV13, the J call TRBJ1-4; tentative D call: TRBD1 (6 bases). From germline, CDR1 is PRHDT and CDR2 FYEKMQ (reference sequence). The CDR3 consists of 14 residues. V lost 8 bases and J lost 8, with 18 bases in between. This CDR3 is CASGYRAGREKLFF. The CDR3, as DNA: TGTGCCAGCGGCTACAGGGCCGGGAGGGAAAAACTGTTTTTT.

The J gene is TRBJ1-1, the V gene TRBV5-4; TRBD1 matches at 9 bases. Germline V gene data show CDR1 as SGHNT and CDR2 as YYREEE (reference sequence). This CDR3 has 16 residues. V trimming: 4 bases; J trimming: 1 base; junction bases outside the gene matches: 8. CDR3 loop: CASSPRGQGKNTEAFF. In DNA, the CDR3 is TGTGCCAGCAGCCCACGGGGACAGGGTAAGAACACTGAAGCTTTCTTT.

This clone was recorded once. The chain joins TRBV6-1 to TRBJ2-1; 9 bases line up with TRBD1. The J segment lost 15 bases and the V segment lost 3 bases, leaving 6 bases of the junction unmatched. Germline V CDR1 and CDR2: MNHNS, SASEGT. This CDR3 spans 12 amino acids. The CDR3 loop is CASSDTGTGTFF. In nucleotides, the CDR3 is TGTGCCAGCAGTGATACCGGGACAGGGACGTTCTTC.

The chain has TRBV3-1 (or the pseudogene TRBV3-2) and TRBJ1-1; D is undetermined. Trimming took 3 bases from V and 1 from J, leaving 6 bases between them. The CDR3 runs to 13 residues. Germline CDR1 reads LGHDT; CDR2 reads YNNKEL (reference sequence). The CDR3, as DNA: TGTGCCAGCAGCCAGGAGCCGAACACTGAAGCTTTCTTT. This translates into CASSQEPNTEAFF.

This sequence joins TRBV27 and TRBJ2-7; the D is unclear. With 6 bases removed from V and 2 bases from J, the gap between germline ends came to 20 bases. This CDR3 has 16 residues. Germline CDR1 reads MNHEY; CDR2 reads SMNVEV (reference sequence). CDR3 region: CASSPLPLRPPYEQYF. As DNA, the CDR3 is TGTGCCAGCAGCCCACTTCCACTTCGCCCCCCCTACGAGCAGTACTTC.

The rearrangement uses TRBV19 and TRBJ1-6; D perhaps matches TRBD1 (5 bases). Trimming took off 3 bases at V and 7 bases at J, with 13 bases between the two ends. Germline lookup yields CDR1 LNHDA and CDR2 SQIVND (reference sequence). CDR3 length: 15 residues. CDR3 sequence (DNA): TGTGCCAGTAGTATCGGGGCAGAGAGGAATTCACCCCTCCACTTT. It is translated as CASSIGAERNSPLHF.

The V gene is TRBV9, the J gene TRBJ1-3; no definite D call. V dropped 0 bases and J dropped 4 bases, with 8 bases sitting between them. The CDR3 spans 14 residues. Per germline, CDR1 SGDLS and CDR2 YYNGEE. CDR3 nucleotides: TGTGCCAGCAGCGTAGACGGGAGGGGAAACACCATATATTTT. Translating gives CASSVDGRGNTIYF.

This sequence joins TRBV18 and TRBJ2-3; unclear D gene. The CDR3 loop spans 12 amino acids. Germline V lookup: CDR1 KGHSH, CDR2 LQKENI. Trimming cost V 2 bases and J 5 bases, with 5 bases left between them. CDR3 sequence reads: CASSPYEDTQYF. CDR3 bases: TGTGCCAGCTCACCATATGAAGATACGCAGTATTTT. Full variable domain (remainder filled in from reference TRBV18 and TRBJ2-3): NAGVMQNPRHLVRRRGQEARLRCSPMKGHSHVYWYRQLPEEGLKFMVYLQKENIIDESGMPKERFSAEFPKEGPSILRIQQVVRGDSAAYFCASSPYEDTQYFGPGTRLTVL.

The chain has TRBV5-6 and TRBJ1-4; D gene uncertain. Germline values: CDR1 SGHDT, CDR2 YYEEEE. The CDR3 sequence is 14 residues long. V shed 4 bases and J shed 3 bases, with 10 bases lying between them. The CDR3 sequence is CASSVESANEKLFF. In DNA form, the CDR3 reads TGTGCCAGCAGCGTGGAATCCGCTAATGAAAAACTGTTTTTT.

This clone is a singleton in its sample. This chain connects TRBV6-4 to TRBJ1-1, with a tentative D call TRBD1 (6 bases). The CDR3 extends over 14 amino acids. Germline assignment: CDR1 MRHNA and CDR2 SNTAGT. The V and J ends lost 3 bases and 6 bases respectively, with 14 bases between them. The CDR3 loop reads CASSEGQHGAEAFF. In nucleotides, the CDR3 is TGTGCCAGCAGTGAAGGACAGCACGGCGCTGAAGCTTTCTTT.

The V and J genes are TRBV25-1 and TRBJ2-1; D unresolved. The CDR3 covers 11 residues. With 3 bases removed from V and 10 bases from J, the gap between germline ends came to 7 bases. Per germline, CDR1 MGHDK and CDR2 SYGVNS. The CDR3 spells CASSDSGEQFF. The CDR3 region has the DNA TGTGCCAGCAGTGATTCTGGGGAGCAGTTCTTC.

This clone was found a few times. This chain uses TRBV2 with TRBJ1-1, with D possibly matching TRBD1 (6 bases). The germline V gene has CDR1 SNHLY and CDR2 FYNNEI. This CDR3 is 16 amino acids long. Trimming pared 8 bases from V and 0 bases from J, leaving 19 bases between. The CDR3 DNA is TGTGCCAGCTGTCTAAACCCGGGACACATGAACACTGAAGCTTTCTTT. This sequence encodes CASCLNPGHMNTEAFF.

The V and J genes are TRBV6-5 and TRBJ2-7, with D possibly being TRBD2 (6 bases). Trimming shortened V by 0 bases and J by 7 bases, and 16 bases separated the two germline ends. Germline V gene lookup returns CDR1 MNHEY and CDR2 SVGAGI. CDR3 length: 15 residues. This CDR3 is CASSYSKNSGGEQYF. DNA of the CDR3: TGTGCCAGCAGTTACTCGAAGAACTCCGGAGGGGAGCAGTACTTC.

The genes are TRBV5-4 and TRBJ2-2; TRBD2 aligns across 8 bases. This CDR3 spans 15 amino acids. Germline V CDR1 and CDR2: SGHNT, YYREEE (reference sequence). V shed 2 bases and J 5 bases; nucleotides not matched to a gene: 5. CDR3 coding DNA: TGTGCCAGCAGCTTTGGCGGGAGGTATACCGGGGAGCTGTTTTTT. Translated: CASSFGGRYTGELFF.

The gene calls are TRBV20-1 and TRBJ1-1; D ambiguous. V lost 7 bases and J lost 1, with 7 bases in between. The CDR3 totals 11 residues. Germline V gene sequence: CDR1 DFQATT, CDR2 SNEGSKA (reference sequence). The CDR3 nucleotides read TGCAGTGTACATCCGAACACTGAAGCTTTCTTT. Translating it yields CSVHPNTEAFF.

This clone was detected only once. J is TRBJ1-1 and V is TRBV7-2; D might be TRBD1 (6 bases). The V end was cut by 6 bases, the J end by 1 base, with 18 bases between. Germline V gene data show CDR1 as SGHTA and CDR2 as FQGNSA. The length of the CDR3 is 16 residues. The CDR3 DNA sequence: TGTGCCAGCAGTATAAGGGGGGTGAATCCGAACACTGAAGCTTTCTTT. Amino acids: CASSIRGVNPNTEAFF.

This clone was seen once. The gene calls are TRBV3-1 (or the pseudogene TRBV3-2) and TRBJ1-6, with 8 nucleotides matching TRBD1. Trimming removed 6 bases from V and 6 bases from J; junction bases left unmatched: 10. There are 16 residues in the CDR3. The germline V gene has CDR1 LGHDT and CDR2 YNNKEL (reference sequence). DNA of the CDR3: TGTGCCAGCAGTCCGAATACAGGGGGAAGTAATTCACCCCTCCACTTT. Its translation is CASSPNTGGSNSPLHF.

The chain couples TRBV3-1 (or the pseudogene TRBV3-2) to TRBJ1-1; the D is unclear. The germline V gene has CDR1 LGHDT and CDR2 YNNKEL (reference sequence). The CDR3 covers 13 residues. V shed 2 bases and J shed 5 bases, with 9 bases lying between them. CDR3 nucleotides: TGTGCCAGCAGCCAACAGGTAAGGACTGAAGCTTTCTTT. This translates into CASSQQVRTEAFF.

The chain combines TRBV5-1 with TRBJ2-2; 8 bases map to TRBD2. The germline V gene has CDR1 SGHRS and CDR2 YFSETQ. The CDR3 runs to 16 residues. J was trimmed by 2 bases and V by 7 bases; bases with no gene match: 10. The CDR3 spells CASGGISGINTGELFF. The CDR3 coding sequence is TGCGCCAGCGGTGGTATTAGCGGGATCAACACCGGGGAGCTGTTTTTT.

This chain links TRBV27 with TRBJ2-6; D call uncertain. The ends were cut back, 2 bases at V and 4 bases at J, with 9 bases in the middle. This CDR3 region has 15 residues. The germline CDR1 and CDR2 sequences are MNHEY and SMNVEV (reference sequence). The CDR3 reads CASSLLQSGANVLTF. The DNA for the CDR3 is TGTGCCAGCAGTTTACTGCAATCCGGGGCCAACGTCCTGACTTTC.

The chain combines TRBV20-1 with TRBJ1-2; tentative D call: TRBD1 (6 bases). CDR1 and CDR2 (germline): DFQATT, SNEGSKA (reference sequence). Trimming removed 3 bases from V and 7 bases from J, with 24 bases in between. CDR3 length equals 16 residues. CDR3 bases: TGCAGTGCTAGTATCGCCCGGCCAGGGGATAGTCGTGGCTACACCTTC. Translating gives CSASIARPGDSRGYTF.

The chain employs TRBV7-2 and TRBJ2-5, with 8 bases identical to TRBD2. The CDR3 is 15 residues long. The germline CDR1 and CDR2 sequences are SGHTA and FQGNSA. The junction had 5 bases not matched to a gene; V was cut back by 5 bases and J by 0 bases. The CDR3 spells CASSTTGGYQETQYF. The CDR3 coding sequence is TGTGCCAGCAGCACGACGGGGGGGTACCAAGAGACCCAGTACTTC.

The rearrangement links TRBV7-9 to TRBJ1-1; D ambiguous. The V end lost 3 bases, the J end lost 2 bases, and 7 bases lay between the germline ends. The CDR3 is 13 amino acids. In germline, CDR1 is SEHNR, CDR2 FQNEAQ (reference sequence). The CDR3 is CASSFQANTEAFF. The CDR3 DNA reads as TGTGCCAGCAGCTTCCAAGCTAACACTGAAGCTTTCTTT.

This rearrangement joins TRBV7-8 to TRBJ2-3, with 9 bases identical to TRBD2. V lost 1 base to trimming and J lost 5 bases; unmatched junction nucleotides: 7. Germline-derived CDR1 and CDR2 are SGHVS and FQNEAQ. The CDR3 runs 16 residues. CDR3 in DNA: TGTGCCAGCAGCTTAGAGGCTAGCGGGACCGGAGATACGCAGTATTTT. It encodes CASSLEASGTGDTQYF.

Only one count was recorded for this clone. The chain is built from TRBV9 and TRBJ2-3; D is perhaps TRBD2 (6 bases). CDR3 length: 19 residues. V lost 3 bases and J lost 2, with 25 bases in between. CDR1 is SGDLS, CDR2 YYNGEE, per germline. CDR3 DNA sequence: TGTGCCAGCAGCGAGGGGAGCGGGTTACCACACACTACCACAGATACGCAGTATTTT. Its protein product is CASSEGSGLPHTTTDTQYF.

This chain links TRBV7-6 with TRBJ1-5; no clear D gene. The CDR3 extends over 17 amino acids. The V end lost 0 bases, the J end lost 4 bases, and 16 bases lay between the germline ends. The germline gives CDR1 SGHVS, CDR2 FNYEAQ. The DNA of the CDR3 is TGTGCCAGCAGCTTAGCGAGTCCGGGTTTGGTTAATCAGCCCCAGCATTTT. Its protein product is CASSLASPGLVNQPQHF.

The chain links TRBV9 to TRBJ1-2; 10 bases line up with TRBD1. The CDR3 has 16 amino acids. CDR1 and CDR2 (germline): SGDLS, YYNGEE. With 1 base clipped from V and 4 bases from J, the junction kept 7 bases outside the gene matches. CDR3 DNA: TGTGCCAGCAGCGTAAGGGGACAGGGGTCACCCTATGGCTACACCTTC. Its protein product is CASSVRGQGSPYGYTF.

The chain recombines TRBV5-8 with TRBJ2-3; 7 bases align to TRBD2. From germline, CDR1 is SGHTS and CDR2 YDEGEE. The CDR3 is 16 amino acids. V shed 4 bases, J shed 1 base, and the junction held 9 bases outside the gene matches. CDR3 loop: CASSSTGRGGTDTQYF. The CDR3 coding sequence is TGTGCCAGCAGCAGCACGGGGAGGGGTGGCACAGATACGCAGTATTTT.

The rearrangement joins TRBV28 to TRBJ1-2; 11 bases map to TRBD1. With 5 bases clipped from V and 3 bases from J, the junction kept 8 bases outside the gene matches. The CDR3 consists of 16 residues. The germline V gene encodes CDR1 MDHEN and CDR2 SYDVKM. The CDR3 bases are TGTGCCAGCAGTGTTCCAGGACAGGGGGCCTACTATGGCTACACCTTC. This codes for CASSVPGQGAYYGYTF.

The chain combines TRBV6-5 with TRBJ1-2; maybe TRBD1 (5 bases). The V gene's germline CDR1 is MNHEY and CDR2 SVGAGI. CDR3 length: 13 amino acids. Trimming cost V 2 bases and J 4 bases, with 8 bases left between them. CDR3 sequence: CASSYGAFYGYTF. DNA of the CDR3: TGTGCCAGCAGTTACGGGGCCTTCTATGGCTACACCTTC.